The 22 T cell receptor beta chains below all came from one sample that was sequenced in a study of blood T cell repertoires in COVID-19. Measured with immunoSEQ multiplex PCR; TCRdb has only the in-frame clones, and not every one. Of around 220,000 clones detected, around 86% appear once; the ten largest clones hold over 7%. Material for sequencing was peripheral blood. The receptor source for this set is an elderly woman with COVID-19, enrolled during active disease.

The chain employs TRBV30 and TRBJ2-7; possible D gene TRBD2, 5 bases. This CDR3 is 15 amino acids long. Looked up from germline, CDR1 is GTSNPN and CDR2 is SVGIG (reference sequence). V lost 3 bases and J 2 bases, leaving 17 bases between the germline ends. In nucleotides, the CDR3 is TGTGCCTGGAGCGTATCAACGGGATGGACCTACGAGCAGTACTTC. Protein: CAWSVSTGWTYEQYF.

The chain carries TRBV6-5 and TRBJ1-5, with TRBD1 identical over 7 bases. J lost 3 bases, V lost 6 bases, and 5 bases had no gene match. In germline, CDR1 is MNHEY, CDR2 SVGAGI. The CDR3 contains 14 residues. In nucleotides, the CDR3 is TGTGCCAGCAGAGGGACAGATGTCAATCAGCCCCAGCATTTT. Its translation is CASRGTDVNQPQHF.

This rearrangement joins TRBV6-2 or TRBV6-3 to TRBJ2-3, with a tentative D call TRBD1 (6 bases). Trimming shortened V by 5 bases and J by 7 bases, and 13 bases separated the two germline ends. Germline V gene sequence: CDR1 MNHEY, CDR2 SVGEGT. The CDR3 runs to 13 residues. CDR3 region: CASSVLQGNTQYF. Here the CDR3 DNA reads TGTGCCAGCAGTGTACTACAGGGAAATACGCAGTATTTT.

The rearrangement joins TRBV10-2 to TRBJ1-1; possible D gene TRBD1, 5 bases. The CDR3 extends over 13 amino acids. Germline V gene lookup returns CDR1 WSHSY and CDR2 SAAADI. V was pared by 5 bases and J by 1 base, with 8 bases between. CDR3 region: CASSWGTNTEAFF. CDR3 DNA: TGCGCCAGCAGTTGGGGCACGAACACTGAAGCTTTCTTT.

This chain joins TRBV5-4 and TRBJ1-2; 8 bases are a match to TRBD1. Germline V gene sequence: CDR1 SGHNT, CDR2 YYREEE (reference sequence). The CDR3 sequence is 15 residues long. Trimming cost V 2 bases and J 4 bases; bases outside gene matches: 7. This chain's CDR3 is CASSFPRGQGYGYTF. As DNA, the CDR3 is TGTGCCAGCAGCTTCCCCAGGGGGCAAGGCTATGGCTACACCTTC.

The chain is built from TRBV19 and TRBJ2-7; D is unclear. Germline V CDR1 and CDR2: LNHDA, SQIVND (reference sequence). Trimming cost V 4 bases and J 0 bases, with 13 bases left between them. The length of the CDR3 is 15 residues. The CDR3: CASSRGLPSSYEQYF. The CDR3, as DNA: TGTGCCAGTAGTAGAGGTTTACCGAGCTCCTACGAGCAGTACTTC.

The chain has TRBV24-1 and TRBJ2-6, with D maybe TRBD2 (5 bases). Germline V lookup: CDR1 KGHDR, CDR2 SFDVKD. This CDR3 spans 14 amino acids. Trimming stripped 5 bases from V and 1 base from J, with 5 bases between. In DNA, the CDR3 is TGTGCCACCAGTGGAGGGTCTGGGGCCAACGTCCTGACTTTC. This codes for CATSGGSGANVLTF.

The chain has TRBV6-2 or TRBV6-3 and TRBJ1-4; D is ambiguous. The CDR3 runs to 12 residues. The germline V gene has CDR1 MNHEY and CDR2 SVGEGT. Trimming left V 5 bases short and J 5 bases short, with 6 bases between. The CDR3 coding sequence is TGTGCCAGCAGTCCCACAAATGAAAAACTGTTTTTT. Its protein product is CASSPTNEKLFF.

The V gene is TRBV28, the J gene TRBJ1-5; D uncertain. There are 15 residues in the CDR3. Germline V gene data show CDR1 as MDHEN and CDR2 as SYDVKM. V was cut by 5 bases and J by 11 bases, with 22 bases left in between. CDR3 sequence reads: CASSGRGGSGFSQHF. The CDR3 DNA is TGTGCCAGCAGTGGCCGGGGTGGCAGTGGATTTTCCCAGCATTTT.

The chain has TRBV5-1 and TRBJ2-3; D may be TRBD2 (5 bases). The CDR3 spans 15 residues. V was pared by 3 bases and J by 1 base, with 12 bases between. Looked up from germline, CDR1 is SGHRS and CDR2 is YFSETQ. The CDR3 is CASSYAAGGTDTQYF. The CDR3 DNA reads TGCGCCAGCAGCTACGCCGCCGGGGGCACAGATACGCAGTATTTT.

This clone appeared a single time. In DNA, the CDR3 is TGTGCCAGCAGCTTGGGACCGCCGCGGGGAGCAACTAATGAAAAACTGTTTTTT. Its translation: CASSLGPPRGATNEKLFF. The chain is built from TRBV5-5 and TRBJ1-4; D is ambiguous. Per germline, CDR1 SGHKS and CDR2 YYEKEE (reference sequence). This CDR3 is built from 18 residues. The V gene lost 0 bases and the J gene lost 0 bases, with 15 bases spanning the gap.

The chain carries TRBV19 and TRBJ2-5, with a tentative D call TRBD1 (6 bases). This CDR3 contains 16 residues. The V end was cut by 10 bases, the J end by 1 base, with 22 bases between. Germline CDR1 LNHDA, CDR2 SQIVND (reference sequence). The DNA of the CDR3 is TGTGCCATTGAGTCGCGGCGCAGGGGCCCCCAAGAGACCCAGTACTTC. It codes for CAIESRRRGPQETQYF.

The chain uses TRBV30 and TRBJ1-5, with TRBD1 identical over 7 bases. This CDR3 is 17 amino acids long. V gave up 2 bases and J gave up 3 bases; unmatched junction bases: 13. From germline, CDR1 is GTSNPN and CDR2 SVGIG (reference sequence). In DNA, the CDR3 is TGTGCCTGGAGTCCACGACAGGGAGCGAGGACCAATCAGCCCCAGCATTTT. Its translation: CAWSPRQGARTNQPQHF.

The rearrangement uses TRBV28 and TRBJ2-5, with TRBD2 identical over 10 bases. Germline V lookup: CDR1 MDHEN, CDR2 SYDVKM. The ends lost 6 bases at V and 4 bases at J; junction bases unmatched: 5. The CDR3 is 14 residues long. CDR3 nucleotide sequence: TGTGCCAGCAGCGCTAGCGGGAGAGGAGAGACCCAGTACTTC. Its translation is CASSASGRGETQYF.

The rearrangement joins TRBV30 to TRBJ2-6; 7 nucleotides match TRBD1. The junction had 12 bases not matched to a gene; V was cut back by 4 bases and J by 0 bases. This CDR3 is built from 18 residues. Germline loops: CDR1 GTSNPN, CDR2 SVGIG (reference sequence). CDR3 amino acids: CAWTSPGQFSSGANVLTF. CDR3 bases: TGTGCCTGGACCTCACCGGGACAGTTTAGCTCTGGGGCCAACGTCCTGACTTTC.

The CDR3 loop is CASSGQPPRDTQYF. CDR3 nucleotides: TGTGCCAGCAGCGGACAGCCCCCTCGAGATACGCAGTATTTT. The chain combines TRBV9 with TRBJ2-3; tentative D call: TRBD1 (5 bases). Germline V CDR1 and CDR2: SGDLS, YYNGEE. V was shortened by 3 bases and J by 5 bases, with 13 bases between the two germline ends. This CDR3 comprises 14 residues.

This clone occurred once. The chain uses TRBV28 and TRBJ1-1; the match to TRBD1 covers 8 bases. Looked up from germline, CDR1 is MDHEN and CDR2 is SYDVKM. This CDR3 spans 15 amino acids. The V and J ends lost 5 bases and 4 bases, in that order; junction bases with no gene match: 9. For the CDR3, the DNA is TGTGCCAGCAGTCTCGACAGGGGTGGAGGCACTGAAGCTTTCTTT. This gives the protein CASSLDRGGGTEAFF. Supplemented by reference TRBV28 and TRBJ1-1, the full variable domain reads DVKVTQSSRYLVKRTGEKVFLECVQDMDHENMFWYRQDPGLGLRLIYFSYDVKMKEKGDIPEGYSVSREKKERFSLILESASTNQTSMYLCASSLDRGGGTEAFFGQGTRLTVV.

The chain carries TRBV3-1 (or the pseudogene TRBV3-2) and TRBJ2-1; D ambiguous. CDR3 length: 14 amino acids. The V gene's germline CDR1 is LGHDT and CDR2 YNNKEL (reference sequence). V lost 0 bases to trimming and J lost 12 bases, with 15 bases between them. The DNA of the CDR3 is TGTGCCAGCAGCCAAGATTCAGAGCGTTCCGGGCAGTTCTTC. As protein: CASSQDSERSGQFF.

The chain employs TRBV7-6 and TRBJ2-5; maybe TRBD1 (5 bases). The germline V and J ends were trimmed by 7 bases and 2 bases, with 11 bases remaining between them. CDR1 and CDR2 from the germline V gene are SGHVS and FNYEAQ. This CDR3 has 13 residues. The CDR3 protein is CASTARGQETQYF. For the CDR3, the DNA is TGTGCCAGCACCGCTAGGGGTCAAGAGACCCAGTACTTC.

The chain recombines TRBV13 with TRBJ2-3; 11 nucleotides agree with TRBD2. With 5 bases clipped from V and 2 bases from J, the junction kept 6 bases outside the gene matches. This CDR3 comprises 16 residues. Germline V lookup: CDR1 PRHDT, CDR2 FYEKMQ (reference sequence). CDR3 in DNA: TGTGCCAGCAGCGCTAGCGGGGGGCCCTTCACAGATACGCAGTATTTT. Encoded protein: CASSASGGPFTDTQYF.

This clone was observed a few times. V usage is TRBV7-2 and J usage is TRBJ2-7; 7 bases line up with TRBD2. Germline V gives CDR1 SGHTA, CDR2 FQGNSA. Unmatched junction bases numbered 7, after V lost 0 bases and J lost 2 bases. The CDR3 sequence is 16 residues long. CDR3 region: CASSLAKGAGTYEQYF. CDR3 DNA sequence: TGTGCCAGCAGCTTAGCGAAAGGAGCGGGGACCTACGAGCAGTACTTC.

The chain joins TRBV5-4 to TRBJ2-1; D call uncertain. Germline-derived CDR1 and CDR2 are SGHNT and YYREEE (reference sequence). The CDR3 is made up of 16 amino acids. The V end was cut by 3 bases, the J end by 1 base, with 14 bases between. The CDR3 sequence is CASSSAPRPSYNEQFF. CDR3 bases: TGTGCCAGCAGCTCTGCTCCCAGGCCGTCCTACAATGAGCAGTTCTTC.